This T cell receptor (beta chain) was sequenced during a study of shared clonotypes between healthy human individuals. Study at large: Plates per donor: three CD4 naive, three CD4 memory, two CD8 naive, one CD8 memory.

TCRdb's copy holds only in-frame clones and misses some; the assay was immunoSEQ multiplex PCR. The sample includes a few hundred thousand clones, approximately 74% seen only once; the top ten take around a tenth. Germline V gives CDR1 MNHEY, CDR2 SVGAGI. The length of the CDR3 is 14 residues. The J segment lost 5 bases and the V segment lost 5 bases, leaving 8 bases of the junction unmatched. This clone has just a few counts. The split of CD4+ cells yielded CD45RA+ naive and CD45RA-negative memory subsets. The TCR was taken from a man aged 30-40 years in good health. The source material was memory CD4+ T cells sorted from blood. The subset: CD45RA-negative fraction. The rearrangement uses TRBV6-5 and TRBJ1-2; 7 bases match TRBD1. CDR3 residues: CASSLQGFGYGYTF. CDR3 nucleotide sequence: TGTGCCAGCAGTCTACAGGGGTTCGGGTATGGCTACACCTTC.